What follows are 32 T cell receptor beta chains derived from one specimen sequenced in a study of memory CD4+ T cells and cytomegalovirus serostatus. The sort gate was single viable CD3+CD4+CD8-CD45RO+ cells for memory CD4+ T cells. Generated by immunoSEQ multiplex PCR, the TCRdb table keeps only in-frame clones and is missing some. The sample consists of 50,000 or so clones, 70% to 85% of them appearing once. The source material was memory CD4+ T cells from blood. The receptor set was obtained from an adult in good health and CMV-seronegative.

The chain links TRBV18 to TRBJ2-3; TRBD1 matches at 7 bases. There are 16 residues in the CDR3. CDR1 KGHSH and CDR2 LQKENI come from the germline V gene. The V and J ends lost 3 bases and 2 bases, in that order; junction bases with no gene match: 8. CDR3 in amino acids: CASSPYPGQLTDTQYF. The CDR3 coding sequence is TGTGCCAGCTCACCCTATCCGGGACAGCTCACAGATACGCAGTATTTT.

This clone appeared a single time. The J gene is TRBJ1-5, the V gene TRBV5-4; no definite D call. CDR3 length: 15 amino acids. Trimming cost V 0 bases and J 3 bases, with 10 bases left between them. Per germline, CDR1 SGHNT and CDR2 YYREEE (reference sequence). CDR3 DNA sequence: TGTGCCAGCAGCTTGGATGGACTGCCCAATCAGCCCCAGCATTTT. It yields the protein CASSLDGLPNQPQHF.

This chain connects TRBV30 to TRBJ1-3, with TRBD1 matching 8 bases. Germline values: CDR1 GTSNPN, CDR2 SVGIG (reference sequence). The CDR3 covers 13 residues. CDR3 in amino acids: CAQGGLLGNTIYF. As DNA, the CDR3 is TGTGCACAGGGGGGGCTTTTAGGAAACACCATATATTTT.

CDR3 sequence (DNA): TGTGCCAGCAGTCGGGGGGGATTTAATGAAAAACTGTTTTTT. Amino acids: CASSRGGFNEKLFF. V and J are TRBV28 and TRBJ1-4; possible D gene TRBD1, 5 bases. This CDR3 spans 14 amino acids. V lost 5 bases and J lost 4, with 11 bases in between. Germline CDR1 is MDHEN and CDR2 is SYDVKM. The whole variable domain, remainder taken from reference TRBV28 and TRBJ1-4, is DVKVTQSSRYLVKRTGEKVFLECVQDMDHENMFWYRQDPGLGLRLIYFSYDVKMKEKGDIPEGYSVSREKKERFSLILESASTNQTSMYLCASSRGGFNEKLFFGSGTQLSVL.

With regard to this clone: This likely comes from a read error, as the CDR3 has no conserved phenylalanine or tryptophan at its end. Because the CDR3's place on the DNA is in doubt, the DNA is left out and the CDR3 is given as listed by TCRdb. CDR3 sequence: CASSRDSI. The chain carries TRBV5-6 and TRBJ1-6. Germline V gene sequence: CDR1 SGHDT, CDR2 YYEEEE. The length of the CDR3 is 8 amino acids, counting both ends.

CDR3 sequence (DNA): TGTGCCAGTAGTGTTGGACAGGTCGTTGACACTGAAGCTTTCTTT. The encoded protein is CASSVGQVVDTEAFF. The chain uses TRBV19 and TRBJ1-1, with 7 bases aligning to TRBD1. J was trimmed by 3 bases and V by 5 bases; bases with no gene match: 9. The germline CDR1 and CDR2 sequences are LNHDA and SQIVND (reference sequence). The CDR3 spans 15 residues.

The chain employs TRBV10-3 and TRBJ1-3, with TRBD1 matching over 12 bases. Germline V gene lookup returns CDR1 ENHRY and CDR2 SYGVKD. Trimming cost V 6 bases and J 6 bases; bases outside gene matches: 3. There are 14 residues in the CDR3. DNA of the CDR3: TGTGCCATCAGCGTGGGACAGGGGGCAAACACCATATATTTT. It is translated as CAISVGQGANTIYF.

The V gene is TRBV9, the J gene TRBJ2-2; 8 bases match TRBD1. V gave up 6 bases and J gave up 7 bases; unmatched junction bases: 5. Germline assignment: CDR1 SGDLS and CDR2 YYNGEE. The length of the CDR3 is 13 residues. CDR3 bases: TGTGCCAGCACCCAGGGGGCGGGCGGGGAGCTGTTTTTT. This translates into CASTQGAGGELFF.

The chain recombines TRBV27 with TRBJ1-6; maybe TRBD1 (5 bases). Germline-derived CDR1 and CDR2 are MNHEY and SMNVEV (reference sequence). The CDR3 extends over 14 amino acids. Trimming shortened V by 6 bases and J by 5 bases, and 11 bases separated the two germline ends. CDR3 residues: CASRVRANNSPLHF. Here the CDR3 DNA reads TGTGCCAGCAGGGTCAGGGCCAATAATTCACCCCTCCACTTT.

This clone was detected a few times. The chain is built from TRBV7-8 and TRBJ1-2, with 8 nucleotides matching TRBD1. This CDR3 comprises 13 residues. V dropped 2 bases and J dropped 6; count of bases not matched to a gene: 2. Germline V lookup: CDR1 SGHVS, CDR2 FQNEAQ. The DNA for the CDR3 is TGTGCCAGCAGCTTAACCAGGGGGCATGGCTACACCTTC. Protein: CASSLTRGHGYTF. The entire variable domain, with the rest obtained from reference TRBV7-8 and TRBJ1-2, is as follows: GAGVSQSPRYKVAKRGQDVALRCDPISGHVSLFWYQQALGQGPEFLTYFQNEAQLDKSGLPSDRFFAERPEGSVSTLKIQRTQQEDSAVYLCASSLTRGHGYTFGSGTRLTVV.

This chain uses TRBV18 with TRBJ2-7; TRBD1 agrees at 7 bases. The germline V gene has CDR1 KGHSH and CDR2 LQKENI. This CDR3 spans 14 amino acids. V was clipped by 1 base and J by 3 bases; unmatched bases: 3. The CDR3 DNA follows: TGTGCCAGCTCACCACGGCAGGGGGTCTACGAGCAGTACTTC. It codes for CASSPRQGVYEQYF.

V is TRBV6-5 and J is TRBJ2-2, with TRBD2 as a possible D gene (6 bases). This CDR3 has 12 amino acids. Looked up from germline, CDR1 is MNHEY and CDR2 is SVGAGI. V was cut by 5 bases and J by 6 bases, with 7 bases left in between. CDR3 region: CASSLASGELFF. The CDR3 nucleotides are TGTGCCAGCAGTCTAGCGTCCGGGGAGCTGTTTTTT.

The V and J genes are TRBV5-1 and TRBJ2-3; D is undetermined. The CDR3 runs to 13 residues. In germline, CDR1 is SGHRS, CDR2 YFSETQ. Deletions cut 9 bases from V and 2 bases from J, with 13 bases between. The CDR3 protein is CATSITHTDTQYF. Written as DNA, the CDR3 is TGCGCCACCTCAATTACCCACACAGATACGCAGTATTTT.

This chain links TRBV5-4 with TRBJ2-5; D is perhaps TRBD2 (6 bases). The germline gives CDR1 SGHNT, CDR2 YYREEE (reference sequence). This CDR3 contains 14 residues. Trimming pared 2 bases from V and 0 bases from J, leaving 8 bases between. CDR3 DNA: TGTGCCAGCAGCTTCGGGGGATACCAAGAGACCCAGTACTTC. Protein product: CASSFGGYQETQYF.

V and J are TRBV5-4 and TRBJ2-5; D assignment may be TRBD1 or TRBD2 (5 bases each). In germline, CDR1 is SGHNT, CDR2 YYREEE (reference sequence). This CDR3 region has 13 residues. The V and J ends lost 3 bases and 5 bases respectively, with 11 bases between them. The CDR3 here is CASSSVGEETQYF. Here the CDR3 DNA reads TGTGCCAGCAGCTCGGTGGGGGAGGAGACCCAGTACTTC.

The gene calls are TRBV19 and TRBJ2-2; D unresolved. The CDR3 sequence is 12 residues long. Looked up from germline, CDR1 is LNHDA and CDR2 is SQIVND (reference sequence). The V and J ends lost 3 bases and 6 bases respectively, with 5 bases between them. This chain's CDR3 is CASSMVPGELFF. The CDR3 DNA sequence: TGTGCCAGTAGTATGGTGCCCGGGGAGCTGTTTTTT.

This rearrangement joins TRBV27 to TRBJ2-1; no clear D gene. The germline V gene encodes CDR1 MNHEY and CDR2 SMNVEV (reference sequence). This CDR3 has 10 amino acids. Trimming pared 8 bases from V and 4 bases from J, leaving 3 bases between. CDR3 amino acids: CASGYNEQFF. The CDR3, as DNA: TGTGCCAGCGGGTACAATGAGCAGTTCTTC.

The gene calls are TRBV7-9 and TRBJ1-1; TRBD1 matches at 7 bases. The J segment lost 0 bases and the V segment lost 5 bases, leaving 12 bases of the junction unmatched. The CDR3 extends over 17 amino acids. Germline V CDR1 and CDR2: SEHNR, FQNEAQ (reference sequence). CDR3 in amino acids: CASSPGLQGTLNTEAFF. In nucleotides, the CDR3 is TGTGCCAGCAGCCCAGGGCTACAGGGGACCTTGAACACTGAAGCTTTCTTT.

This sequence joins TRBV7-2 and TRBJ2-1; 12 bases match TRBD2. This CDR3 has 16 amino acids. The germline V gene encodes CDR1 SGHTA and CDR2 FQGNSA. The V gene end was trimmed by 5 bases and the J gene end by 4 bases; junction bases not matched to a gene: 6. The CDR3 DNA reads TGTGCCAGCAGCCCTCTAGCGGGGGGGCGGTACAATGAGCAGTTCTTC. This codes for CASSPLAGGRYNEQFF.

The gene calls are TRBV25-1 and TRBJ2-1; 9 bases map to TRBD2. Germline values: CDR1 MGHDK, CDR2 SYGVNS. The CDR3 consists of 12 residues. V lost 4 bases to trimming and J lost 10 bases; unmatched junction nucleotides: 2. The CDR3 sequence is CASSAGLAEQFF. DNA of the CDR3: TGTGCCAGCAGTGCCGGACTAGCGGAGCAGTTCTTC.

The rearrangement joins TRBV5-1 to TRBJ2-5; TRBD2 aligns across 9 bases. The germline CDR1 and CDR2 sequences are SGHRS and YFSETQ. V was pared by 1 base and J by 1 base, with 5 bases of the junction left unmatched. The CDR3 totals 16 residues. As DNA, the CDR3 is TGCGCCAGCAGCTTGATGCTAGCGGGGATCCAAGAGACCCAGTACTTC. Protein product: CASSLMLAGIQETQYF.

The chain carries TRBV7-9 and TRBJ2-5; unclear D gene. Per the germline V gene, CDR1 is SEHNR and CDR2 is FQNEAQ (reference sequence). V was cut by 1 base and J by 7 bases, with 13 bases left in between. The CDR3 has 14 amino acids. The DNA for the CDR3 is TGTGCCAGCAGCTTAGAGGGATTCGAGGTGACCCAGTACTTC. Protein product: CASSLEGFEVTQYF.

V usage is TRBV19 and J usage is TRBJ1-5; D call uncertain. This CDR3 comprises 13 residues. Germline values: CDR1 LNHDA, CDR2 SQIVND (reference sequence). Deletions cut 7 bases from V and 6 bases from J, with 13 bases between. CDR3 bases: TGTGCCAGTACGCCAGACCCTAGTCAGCCCCAGCATTTT. Amino acids: CASTPDPSQPQHF.

This clone was counted only a few times. The rearrangement uses TRBV11-2 and TRBJ1-1, with D perhaps TRBD1 (5 bases). Germline CDR1 SGHAT, CDR2 FQNNGV. V dropped 0 bases and J dropped 11 bases, with 13 bases sitting between them. CDR3 size: 13 residues. The CDR3: CASSLDPQVFAFF. The DNA for the CDR3 is TGTGCCAGCAGCTTAGATCCACAGGTGTTCGCTTTCTTT.

The genes are TRBV28 and TRBJ2-2; D is possibly TRBD2 (6 bases). CDR3 size: 16 residues. Trimming left V 3 bases short and J 6 bases short, with 17 bases between. Germline-derived CDR1 and CDR2 are MDHEN and SYDVKM. The CDR3 DNA reads TGTGCCAGCAGTTTGGGCGGGGCTGATTTAGCCGGGGAGCTGTTTTTT. It encodes CASSLGGADLAGELFF.

V and J are TRBV18 and TRBJ2-1; D is uncertain. This CDR3 has 13 residues. The V gene's germline CDR1 is KGHSH and CDR2 LQKENI. V dropped 3 bases and J dropped 7 bases, with 10 bases sitting between them. The CDR3 DNA is TGTGCCAGCTCACCGGGGTTAGGGAATGAGCAGTTCTTC. It specifies CASSPGLGNEQFF.

The CDR3 DNA is TGTGCCAGCGGCCGGGGCTCTGGAAACACCATATATTTT. Residues: CASGRGSGNTIYF. This chain uses TRBV6-1 with TRBJ1-3; D gene ambiguous. V gave up 8 bases and J gave up 0 bases, with 8 bases separating them. CDR1 is MNHNS, CDR2 SASEGT, per germline. The CDR3 has 13 amino acids.

This chain links TRBV5-1 with TRBJ2-2; 7 bases align to TRBD1. From germline, CDR1 is SGHRS and CDR2 YFSETQ. The J segment lost 2 bases and the V segment lost 2 bases, leaving 6 bases of the junction unmatched. The CDR3 covers 16 residues. This CDR3 is CASSFDRVGNTGELFF. CDR3 nucleotides: TGCGCCAGCAGCTTTGACAGGGTTGGAAACACCGGGGAGCTGTTTTTT.

The rearrangement links TRBV7-2 to TRBJ2-4, with 9 bases lining up with TRBD2. The CDR3 has 16 amino acids. The J segment lost 5 bases and the V segment lost 4 bases, leaving 9 bases of the junction unmatched. Germline assignment: CDR1 SGHTA and CDR2 FQGNSA. The CDR3 DNA is TGTGCCAGCAGCTCCGTAGCGGGGGCGGGAGAAAACATTCAGTACTTC. Translation gives CASSSVAGAGENIQYF.

J is TRBJ2-1 and V is TRBV30; D unresolved. The CDR3 spans 16 residues. The V gene's germline CDR1 is GTSNPN and CDR2 SVGIG (reference sequence). Trimming took 3 bases from V and 0 from J, leaving 15 bases between them. This CDR3 is CAWSPLTQSSYNEQFF. CDR3 bases: TGTGCCTGGAGCCCTTTGACACAGAGCTCCTACAATGAGCAGTTCTTC.

This clone was recorded once. The chain combines TRBV10-3 with TRBJ2-7; no definite D call. Germline V gene lookup returns CDR1 ENHRY and CDR2 SYGVKD. This CDR3 region has 14 residues. V was clipped by 1 base and J by 3 bases, with 10 bases between them. The CDR3 loop is CAISEFTDHYEQYF. The CDR3 DNA follows: TGTGCCATCAGTGAGTTTACAGACCACTACGAGCAGTACTTC.

The rearrangement links TRBV13 to TRBJ2-5, with 8 nucleotides matching TRBD2. Germline V gives CDR1 PRHDT, CDR2 FYEKMQ (reference sequence). The CDR3 sequence is 16 residues long. V lost 5 bases and J lost 0; bases outside the gene matches: 8. CDR3 bases: TGTGCCAGCAGCCCCCCTTTTAGCGGGAACCAAGAGACCCAGTACTTC. Its translation is CASSPPFSGNQETQYF.